Included here is one T cell receptor (beta chain) sequence, with context. What it binds is not known. The sample comes from a study of cytomegalovirus exposure and HLA in healthy donors. The study drew the donors from its approximately 130-subject validation cohort, separate from the 666-subject first cohort. TCRdb's copy holds only in-frame clones and misses some; the assay was immunoSEQ multiplex PCR. The sample shows about 64,000 clones, more than 85% of them seen only once. Trimming cost V 3 bases and J 8 bases; bases outside gene matches: 4. CDR1 is MDHEN, CDR2 SYDVKM, per germline. This CDR3 region has 13 residues. Findings of the study overall: Subsequent analysis showed first-cohort TCR clusters tending to co-occur in some 110 validation repertoires. Cytomegalovirus status was reportedly diagnosed by the classifier with high sensitivity and specificity.

Sequenced sample: PBMCs. The TCR comes from a woman aged 18-29 years in good health and CMV-seronegative. V usage is TRBV28 and J usage is TRBJ2-5; 9 bases match TRBD1. As DNA, the CDR3 is TGTGCCAGCAGTTTTCCGGGACAGGGAACCCAGTACTTC. Residues: CASSFPGQGTQYF.